These 28 T cell receptor beta chains originate from one sample sequenced in a study of T cells in Graves' hyperthyroidism and ophthalmopathy. RNA transcripts provided the source from which TCR beta CDR3 regions were amplified. The HTBI primer set was used in a first-round RT-PCR of the TCR CDR3. From the multiplex PCR reads, TCRdb called clonotypes with MiXCR, one entry per CDR3 protein. The sample gives hundreds of thousands of distinct CDR3 sequences, 38% of which show up once; about 8.9% is in the top ten. The specimen was blood. These receptor sequences come from a young man with Graves' hyperthyroidism.

The chain carries TRBV12-3 or TRBV12-4 and TRBJ1-1; the D is unclear. V lost 4 bases, J lost 1 base, and 16 bases lay in between. CDR3 length: 16 amino acids. The DNA for the CDR3 is TGTGCCAGCAGTTCCCTAGTCAAAGTGGAGAACACTGAAGCTTTCTTT. It codes for CASSSLVKVENTEAFF.

This chain uses TRBV7-2 with TRBJ1-2; no reliable D call. Deletions cut 5 bases from V and 3 bases from J, with 16 bases between. This CDR3 region has 15 residues. The V gene's germline CDR1 is SGHTA and CDR2 FQGNSA. The CDR3 spells CASSLKIRHYYGYTF. CDR3 nucleotides: TGTGCCAGCAGCCTAAAGATCCGCCACTACTATGGCTACACCTTC.

About this clonotype itself: This may be a read error, as it is one base from a much larger clone. The CDR3 ends on some other residue instead of the conserved phenylalanine or tryptophan, so this is likely a read error. As DNA, the CDR3 is TGTGCCAGCAGTGTACAGCCCTACGAGCAGTACCTC. Translation gives CASSVQPYEQYL. This rearrangement joins TRBV2 to TRBJ2-7; no reliable D call. The CDR3 runs to 12 residues. The V end was cut by 4 bases, the J end by 2 bases, with 6 bases between. Germline CDR1 reads SNHLY; CDR2 reads FYNNEI.

The chain couples TRBV2 to TRBJ2-7, with 12 bases that match TRBD2. The CDR3 is 17 amino acids. The V segment lost 3 bases and the J segment 0 bases; nucleotides outside the gene matches: 6. Germline assignment: CDR1 SNHLY and CDR2 FYNNEI. Written as DNA, the CDR3 is TGTGCCAGCAGTGACTGGACTAGCGGGGTGATCTCCTACGAGCAGTACTTC. This gives the protein CASSDWTSGVISYEQYF.

Concerning this clonotype itself: A much larger clone differs by one base, so this may be a read error. This chain connects TRBV19 to TRBJ1-1; D gene unclear. The CDR3 sequence is 11 residues long. From germline, CDR1 is LNHDA and CDR2 SQIVND (reference sequence). The CDR3 bases are TGTGCCAGCTACAAGAACACTGAAGCTTCCTTT. Its translation: CASYKNTEASF.

The V gene is TRBV14, the J gene TRBJ1-1; a possible D gene is TRBD1 (6 bases). Germline lookup yields CDR1 SGHDN and CDR2 FVKESK. Trimming left V 2 bases short and J 5 bases short, with 12 bases between. CDR3 size: 14 residues. The CDR3 DNA is TGTGCCAGCAGCCAAAGGGGGGGGCGTACTGAAGCTTTCTTT. It is translated as CASSQRGGRTEAFF.

This clonotype was observed a handful of times. V usage is TRBV5-1 and J usage is TRBJ1-5; the D gene is possibly TRBD1 (5 bases). Trimming removed 4 bases at V and 7 bases at J, with 12 bases between. The germline gives CDR1 SGHRS, CDR2 YFSETQ. The CDR3 runs 13 residues. CDR3 nucleotide sequence: TGCGCCAGCAGCCCCGAACGGGGGCAGCCCCAGCATTTT. Translating it yields CASSPERGQPQHF. Drawing the rest from reference TRBV5-1 and TRBJ1-5, the complete variable domain is KAGVTQTPRYLIKTRGQQVTLSCSPISGHRSVSWYQQTPGQGLQFLFEYFSETQRNKGNFPGRFSGRQFSNSRSEMNVSTLELGDSALYLCASSPERGQPQHFGDGTRLSIL.

The chain has TRBV14 and TRBJ2-2, with TRBD1 as a possible D gene (6 bases). Deletions cut 4 bases from V and 6 bases from J, with 15 bases between. Germline assignment: CDR1 SGHDN and CDR2 FVKESK. CDR3 size: 15 residues. The CDR3, as DNA: TGTGCCAGCAGCCTATACAGGGCCGGCGCCGGGGAGCTGTTTTTT. This encodes CASSLYRAGAGELFF.

This clonotype was detected a few times. The chain employs TRBV6-1 and TRBJ1-5; unclear D gene. This CDR3 contains 12 residues. V was pared by 6 bases and J by 9 bases, with 12 bases between. CDR1 is MNHNS and CDR2 is SASEGT in the germline V gene. CDR3 residues: CASSYGVWPQHF. The CDR3 DNA sequence: TGTGCCAGCAGCTACGGCGTATGGCCCCAGCATTTT.

In its sample, this clonotype was seen many times. An end of the junction does not agree with germline; a read error may underlie this. This sequence joins TRBV7-7 and TRBJ1-1; D is undetermined. CDR1 and CDR2 from the germline V gene are SSHAT and FNYEAQ (reference sequence). The CDR3 totals 13 residues. CDR3 DNA: TGTGCTAGCACCCTCTCACCGGGAGGTCGAGCTTTCTTT. Translated: CASTLSPGGRAFF.

The sample holds many counts of this clonotype. This chain links TRBV7-2 with TRBJ1-5; no firm D call. V was shortened by 2 bases and J by 0 bases, with 5 bases between the two germline ends. Germline V CDR1 and CDR2: SGHTA, FQGNSA. The CDR3 totals 14 residues. The CDR3 sequence: CASSLLSSNQPQHF. The CDR3 DNA reads TGTGCCAGCAGCTTACTGAGTAGCAATCAGCCCCAGCATTTT.

This clonotype was seen at least ten times. The chain carries TRBV29-1 and TRBJ1-5, with 12 bases that match TRBD1. Germline values: CDR1 SQVTM, CDR2 ANQGSEA. V shed 6 bases, J shed 4 bases, and the junction held 4 bases outside the gene matches. The CDR3 sequence is 14 residues long. The CDR3 DNA reads as TGCAGCGTGGGACAGGGGGCTGGGAATCAGCCCCAGCATTTT. Protein: CSVGQGAGNQPQHF.

With regard to this clonotype: This may stem from a read error, because a much larger clone lies one nucleotide away. This chain links TRBV5-1 with TRBJ1-2; a possible D gene is TRBD1 (5 bases). The V gene lost 4 bases and the J gene lost 7 bases, with 14 bases spanning the gap. CDR3 length: 13 amino acids. Germline values: CDR1 SGHRS, CDR2 YFSETQ. The CDR3 is CASSPQDTTGYTF. Written as DNA, the CDR3 is TGCGCCAGCAGCCCACAGGATACTACTGGCTACACCTTC.

This clonotype was counted many times. V and J are TRBV24-1 and TRBJ2-2, with TRBD1 matching 8 bases. Per germline, CDR1 KGHDR and CDR2 SFDVKD. J lost 4 bases, V lost 3 bases, and 6 bases had no gene match. The CDR3 contains 16 residues. CDR3 in DNA: TGTGCCACCAGTGATAGCGACAGGGGCGCCACCGGGGAGCTGTTTTTT. Its translation is CATSDSDRGATGELFF.

This clonotype has at least ten counts. The J gene is TRBJ1-5, the V gene TRBV7-8; the D is unclear. V gave up 7 bases and J gave up 4 bases, with 14 bases separating them. CDR1 is SGHVS, CDR2 FQNEAQ, per germline. The CDR3 is 14 amino acids. The CDR3, as DNA: TGTGCCAGCACCCCCGGCCAACCTAATCAGCCCCAGCATTTT. This sequence encodes CASTPGQPNQPQHF.

This chain uses TRBV7-2 with TRBJ2-5; D gene unclear. Germline CDR1 is SGHTA and CDR2 is FQGNSA. This CDR3 contains 13 residues. The ends were cut back, 3 bases at V and 4 bases at J, with 9 bases in the middle. CDR3 loop: CASSFRTSETQYF. In nucleotides, the CDR3 is TGTGCCAGCAGCTTCAGGACGTCAGAGACCCAGTACTTC.

The chain has TRBV4-1 and TRBJ2-2, with D unresolved. Germline values: CDR1 MGHRA, CDR2 YSYEKL. Deletions cut 1 base from V and 3 bases from J, with 15 bases between. The CDR3 totals 17 residues. The CDR3 is CASSQVVSAEDTGELFF. CDR3 nucleotide sequence: TGCGCCAGCAGCCAAGTTGTTTCGGCGGAAGACACCGGGGAGCTGTTTTTT.

Written as DNA, the CDR3 is TGTGCCAGCAGTTTAAAAACCAGGGGGGGAAAACTGTTTTTT. This encodes CASSLKTRGGKLFF. The genes are TRBV12-3 or TRBV12-4 and TRBJ1-4; 7 nucleotides agree with TRBD1. The CDR3 length is 14 residues. Germline trimming cut 2 bases from V and 10 bases from J; bases unmatched to any gene: 7.

The genes are TRBV4-2 and TRBJ1-5; the D gene is possibly TRBD1 (5 bases). Trimming cost V 4 bases and J 0 bases, with 16 bases left between them. This CDR3 has 17 residues. Germline V gene lookup returns CDR1 LGHNA and CDR2 YNFKEQ. CDR3 amino acids: CASSLGHRPYSNQPQHF. As DNA, the CDR3 is TGTGCCAGCAGCCTCGGACACCGGCCTTATAGCAATCAGCCCCAGCATTTT.

V gene TRBV29-1 combines with J gene TRBJ2-7; D is possibly TRBD1 or TRBD2 (6 bases each). Trimming pared 1 base from V and 4 bases from J, leaving 11 bases between. The CDR3 totals 13 residues. The germline V gene encodes CDR1 SQVTM and CDR2 ANQGSEA. As DNA, the CDR3 is TGCAGCGTTGAAGCGGGGGCACCTTACGAGCAGTACTTC. Encoded protein: CSVEAGAPYEQYF.

V is TRBV7-2 and J is TRBJ2-2; 8 bases map to TRBD1. V trimming: 5 bases; J trimming: 1 base; junction bases outside the gene matches: 6. The CDR3 totals 16 residues. Germline loops: CDR1 SGHTA, CDR2 FQGNSA. This CDR3 reads CASSARQGQNTGELFF. The CDR3 DNA sequence: TGTGCCAGCAGCGCTCGACAGGGGCAGAACACCGGGGAGCTGTTTTTT.

A few counts support this clonotype. The chain couples TRBV20-1 to TRBJ1-1; D call uncertain. Per germline, CDR1 DFQATT and CDR2 SNEGSKA (reference sequence). This CDR3 region has 12 residues. Trimming removed 2 bases from V and 7 bases from J, with 11 bases in between. The CDR3 nucleotides read TGCAGTGCTAGAAGGGATGTTAATGAAGCTTTCTTT. This encodes CSARRDVNEAFF.

The CDR3 DNA reads as TGTGCCAGCCTGGGGACAGGGCTAGAGACCCAGTACTTC. This translates into CASLGTGLETQYF. This chain connects TRBV25-1 to TRBJ2-5, with 9 bases fitting TRBD1. This CDR3 has 13 residues. Germline loops: CDR1 MGHDK, CDR2 SYGVNS. J lost 4 bases, V lost 8 bases, and 5 bases had no gene match.

The rearrangement uses TRBV7-9 and TRBJ2-7; a possible D gene is TRBD2 (5 bases). CDR1 and CDR2 (germline): SEHNR, FQNEAQ (reference sequence). The length of the CDR3 is 15 residues. Trimming took off 10 bases at V and 3 bases at J, with 22 bases between the two ends. The CDR3 DNA sequence: TGTGCCAACGACCTTCGGGGTCGGCACCTCTACGAGCAGTACTTC. Amino acids: CANDLRGRHLYEQYF.

V is TRBV29-1 and J is TRBJ2-5; 10 bases are shared with TRBD1. Germline V CDR1 and CDR2: SQVTM, ANQGSEA. The CDR3 covers 15 residues. V dropped 0 bases and J dropped 5; count of bases not matched to a gene: 6. The CDR3 DNA follows: TGCAGCGTTGAAGAGGGGACAGGGGTAGGGGAGACCCAGTACTTC. Protein product: CSVEEGTGVGETQYF.

As regards this clonotype: A clone one base away is much larger, so this may be a read error. V gene TRBV14 combines with J gene TRBJ1-5; D gene uncertain. The CDR3 runs 13 residues. Germline CDR1 is SGHDN and CDR2 is FVKESK. CDR3 sequence (DNA): TGTGCCAGCAGCCAACAACAGAATCAGTCCCAGCATTTT. Translating it yields CASSQQQNQSQHF.

The chain employs TRBV29-1 and TRBJ2-2; 9 bases match TRBD1. This CDR3 comprises 13 residues. CDR1 and CDR2 (germline): SQVTM, ANQGSEA. J was trimmed by 6 bases and V by 7 bases; bases with no gene match: 6. The DNA for the CDR3 is TGCAGCGCCACCGGGACAGGGTCCGGGGAGCTGTTTTTT. It encodes CSATGTGSGELFF.

This chain uses TRBV7-2 with TRBJ2-7, with a possible D match to TRBD2 (6 bases). V lost 2 bases to trimming and J lost 4 bases, with 18 bases between them. Germline CDR1 SGHTA, CDR2 FQGNSA. The CDR3 has 16 amino acids. CDR3 sequence: CASSLWSGGTLYEQYF. DNA for the CDR3: TGTGCCAGCAGCTTATGGTCTGGCGGGACCCTTTACGAGCAGTACTTC.